Below, 11 T cell receptor beta chains from the same sample are listed, as sequenced in a study of blood T cell repertoires in COVID-19. Some clones are missing from TCRdb's copy, which holds only in-frame ones; the method was immunoSEQ multiplex PCR. The table lists about 170,000 clones, around 84% of them singletons. Sequenced input: peripheral blood. These receptors originate from a woman between 65 and 79 years old with COVID-19, enrolled during active disease.

The rearrangement links TRBV28 to TRBJ1-3; D remains ambiguous. CDR1 is MDHEN and CDR2 is SYDVKM in the germline V gene. The length of the CDR3 is 15 residues. The V and J ends lost 5 bases and 0 bases respectively, with 11 bases between them. This chain's CDR3 is CASSPPVSSGNTIYF. In DNA, the CDR3 is TGTGCCAGCAGTCCACCGGTTAGCTCTGGAAACACCATATATTTT.

V usage is TRBV9 and J usage is TRBJ2-1; 7 nucleotides line up with TRBD2. The CDR3 runs 14 residues. Germline V CDR1 and CDR2: SGDLS, YYNGEE. With 0 bases clipped from V and 7 bases from J, the junction kept 4 bases outside the gene matches. The chain's CDR3 is CASSVGGSLNEQFF. For the CDR3, the DNA is TGTGCCAGCAGCGTAGGCGGGAGTCTGAATGAGCAGTTCTTC.

The chain employs TRBV10-3 and TRBJ2-2; 7 positions agree with TRBD2. Germline V CDR1 and CDR2: ENHRY, SYGVKD. The CDR3 is made up of 14 amino acids. J was trimmed by 3 bases and V by 8 bases; bases with no gene match: 6. CDR3 sequence reads: CAIARAGDTGELFF. In DNA form, the CDR3 reads TGTGCCATCGCCAGGGCGGGAGACACCGGGGAGCTGTTTTTT.

V usage is TRBV30 and J usage is TRBJ2-5, with a tentative D call TRBD2 (5 bases). Per the germline V gene, CDR1 is GTSNPN and CDR2 is SVGIG (reference sequence). This CDR3 comprises 14 residues. V was cut by 6 bases and J by 5 bases, with 19 bases left in between. In nucleotides, the CDR3 is TGTGCCTGCGGAAGGAGACGGGGTTACGAGACCCAGTACTTC. It is translated as CACGRRRGYETQYF.

The genes are TRBV28 and TRBJ1-1; 8 bases match TRBD1. The V segment lost 6 bases and the J segment 7 bases; nucleotides outside the gene matches: 7. The CDR3 loop spans 13 amino acids. In germline, CDR1 is MDHEN, CDR2 SYDVKM. Here the CDR3 reads CASSREDRVEAFF. DNA of the CDR3: TGTGCCAGCAGCCGAGAGGACAGGGTTGAAGCTTTCTTT.

V is TRBV19 and J is TRBJ2-7, with a weak D call TRBD1 (8 bases). The CDR3 contains 16 residues. Trimming removed 4 bases from V and 4 bases from J, with 20 bases in between. Germline CDR1 reads LNHDA; CDR2 reads SQIVND (reference sequence). The CDR3 DNA follows: TGTGCCAGTAGTAAGGGACAGGCGGGACTATTTTACGAGCAGTACTTC. Translation: CASSKGQAGLFYEQYF.

The CDR3 loop is CSAAREDTQYF. CDR3 nucleotide sequence: TGCAGTGCTGCCAGGGAAGATACGCAGTATTTT. The chain combines TRBV20-1 with TRBJ2-3, with D possibly being TRBD1 (5 bases). V lost 5 bases, J lost 5 bases, and 8 bases lay in between. This CDR3 comprises 11 residues. Germline V lookup: CDR1 DFQATT, CDR2 SNEGSKA (reference sequence).

This sequence joins TRBV11-2 and TRBJ2-3; TRBD1 might be the D (5 bases). This CDR3 has 14 amino acids. Trimming shortened V by 3 bases and J by 5 bases, and 12 bases separated the two germline ends. Germline assignment: CDR1 SGHAT and CDR2 FQNNGV. CDR3 sequence reads: CASSLGRVGDTQYF. The CDR3 DNA reads as TGTGCCAGCAGCTTGGGCAGGGTTGGAGATACGCAGTATTTT.

This sequence joins TRBV29-1 and TRBJ1-2; 9 nucleotides match TRBD1. Per the germline V gene, CDR1 is SQVTM and CDR2 is ANQGSEA. With V trimmed by 7 bases and J by 7 bases, 10 bases remained unmatched. The CDR3 is made up of 13 amino acids. Here the CDR3 DNA reads TGCAGCGCACGATCGGGACAGGGTGGTGGCTACACCTTC. Translating it yields CSARSGQGGGYTF.

This clone was counted only a few times. The chain carries TRBV5-5 and TRBJ2-7, with no clear D. This CDR3 has 16 amino acids. Germline V lookup: CDR1 SGHKS, CDR2 YYEKEE (reference sequence). With 0 bases removed from V and 0 bases from J, the gap between germline ends came to 13 bases. The CDR3 loop is CASSLDSLPSSYEQYV. The CDR3 coding sequence is TGTGCCAGCAGCTTGGACAGCCTCCCCAGCTCCTACGAGCAGTACGTC.

CDR3 DNA: TGCAGTGCTAGTGGACTAGCGGGTACTTACAATGAGCAGTTCTTC. This codes for CSASGLAGTYNEQFF. The genes are TRBV20-1 and TRBJ2-1; 11 bases line up with TRBD2. The V gene end was trimmed by 3 bases and the J gene end by 4 bases; junction bases not matched to a gene: 5. This CDR3 is 15 amino acids long. Per germline, CDR1 DFQATT and CDR2 SNEGSKA (reference sequence).